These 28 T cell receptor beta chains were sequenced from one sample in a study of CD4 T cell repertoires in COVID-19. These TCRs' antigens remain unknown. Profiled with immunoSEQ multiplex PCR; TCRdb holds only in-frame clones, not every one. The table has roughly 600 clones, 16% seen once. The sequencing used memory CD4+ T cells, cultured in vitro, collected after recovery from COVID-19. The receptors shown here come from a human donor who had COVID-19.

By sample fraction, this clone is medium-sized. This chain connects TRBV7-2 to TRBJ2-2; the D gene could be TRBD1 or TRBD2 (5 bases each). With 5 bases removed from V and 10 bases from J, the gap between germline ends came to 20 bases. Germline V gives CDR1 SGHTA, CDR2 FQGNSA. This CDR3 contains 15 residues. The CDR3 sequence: CASSVRDRMFEELFF. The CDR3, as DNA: TGTGCCAGCAGCGTCCGGGACCGAATGTTCGAGGAGCTGTTTTTT.

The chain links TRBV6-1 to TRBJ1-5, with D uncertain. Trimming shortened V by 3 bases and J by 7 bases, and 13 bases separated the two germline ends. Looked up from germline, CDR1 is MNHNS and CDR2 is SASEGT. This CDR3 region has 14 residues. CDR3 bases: TGTGCCAGCAGTGAGGAGGGAGGGTGGCAGCCCCAGCATTTT. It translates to CASSEEGGWQPQHF.

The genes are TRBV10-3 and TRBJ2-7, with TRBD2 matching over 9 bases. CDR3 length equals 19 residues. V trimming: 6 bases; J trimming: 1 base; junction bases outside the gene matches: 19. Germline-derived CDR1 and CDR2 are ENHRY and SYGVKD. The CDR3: CAISPQGTATSGLSYEQYF. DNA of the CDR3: TGTGCCATCAGCCCCCAGGGGACCGCCACTAGCGGGCTATCCTACGAGCAGTACTTC.

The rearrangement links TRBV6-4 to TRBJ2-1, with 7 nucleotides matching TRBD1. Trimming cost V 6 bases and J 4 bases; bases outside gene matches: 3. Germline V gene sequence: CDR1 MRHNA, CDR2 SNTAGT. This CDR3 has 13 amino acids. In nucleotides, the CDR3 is TGTGCCAGCAGCCCACAGGGGTACAATGAGCAGTTCTTC. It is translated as CASSPQGYNEQFF.

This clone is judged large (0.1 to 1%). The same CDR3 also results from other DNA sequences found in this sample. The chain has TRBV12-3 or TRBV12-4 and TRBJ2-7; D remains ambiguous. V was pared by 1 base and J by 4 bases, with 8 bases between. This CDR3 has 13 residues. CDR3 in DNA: TGTGCCAGCAGTTTAGGACGGGTGTACGAGCAGTACTTC. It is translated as CASSLGRVYEQYF.

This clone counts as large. The CDR3 region has the DNA TGTGCCACCTTGAGGGAGGGGACAGATACGCAGTATTTT. It translates to CATLREGTDTQYF. This chain connects TRBV10-3 to TRBJ2-3; 7 nucleotides agree with TRBD2. Germline V CDR1 and CDR2: ENHRY, SYGVKD. The CDR3 is made up of 13 amino acids. After removal of 10 bases from V and 3 bases from J, the junction contained 7 bases not matched to a gene.

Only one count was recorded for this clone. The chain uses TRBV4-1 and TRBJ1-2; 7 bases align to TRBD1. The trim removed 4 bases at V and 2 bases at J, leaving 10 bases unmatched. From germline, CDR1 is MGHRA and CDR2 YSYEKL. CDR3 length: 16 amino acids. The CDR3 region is CASSPDSDRPNYGYTF. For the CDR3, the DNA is TGCGCCAGCAGCCCCGACTCGGACAGGCCCAACTATGGCTACACCTTC.

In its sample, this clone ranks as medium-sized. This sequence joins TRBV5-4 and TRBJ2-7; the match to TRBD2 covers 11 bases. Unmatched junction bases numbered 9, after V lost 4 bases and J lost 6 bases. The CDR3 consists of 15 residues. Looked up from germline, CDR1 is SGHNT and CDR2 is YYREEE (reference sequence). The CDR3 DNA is TGTGCCAGCAGCCTAGCGGGAGGTAGATCCCGCGAGCAGTACTTC. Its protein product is CASSLAGGRSREQYF.

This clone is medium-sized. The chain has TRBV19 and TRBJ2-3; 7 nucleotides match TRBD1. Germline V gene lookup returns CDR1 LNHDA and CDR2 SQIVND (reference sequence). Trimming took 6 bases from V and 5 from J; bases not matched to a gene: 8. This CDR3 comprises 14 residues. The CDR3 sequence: CASRITGAGDTQYF. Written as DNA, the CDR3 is TGTGCCAGTAGGATAACAGGGGCGGGAGATACGCAGTATTTT.

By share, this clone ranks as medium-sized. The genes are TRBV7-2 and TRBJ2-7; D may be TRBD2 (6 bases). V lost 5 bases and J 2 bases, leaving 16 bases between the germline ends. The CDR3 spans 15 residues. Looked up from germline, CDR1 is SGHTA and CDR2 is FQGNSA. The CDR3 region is CASSLRTTVTYEQYF. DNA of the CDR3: TGTGCCAGCAGCCTAAGGACTACCGTAACCTACGAGCAGTACTTC.

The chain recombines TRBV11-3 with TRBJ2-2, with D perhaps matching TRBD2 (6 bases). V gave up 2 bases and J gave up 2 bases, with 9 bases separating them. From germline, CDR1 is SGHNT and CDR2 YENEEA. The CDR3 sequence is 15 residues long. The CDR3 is CASSLSGVNTGELFF. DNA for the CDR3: TGTGCCAGCAGCTTATCGGGGGTAAACACCGGGGAGCTGTTTTTT.

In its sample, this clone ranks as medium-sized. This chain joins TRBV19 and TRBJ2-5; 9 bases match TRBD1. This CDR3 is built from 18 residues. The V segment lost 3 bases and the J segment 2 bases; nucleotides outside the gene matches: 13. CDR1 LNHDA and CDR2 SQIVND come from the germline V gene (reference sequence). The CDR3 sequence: CASSMWTGAPEEQETQYF. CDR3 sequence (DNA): TGTGCCAGTAGTATGTGGACAGGGGCCCCGGAGGAGCAAGAGACCCAGTACTTC. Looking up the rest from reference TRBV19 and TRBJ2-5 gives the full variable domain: DGGITQSPKYLFRKEGQNVTLSCEQNLNHDAMYWYRQDPGQGLRLIYYSQIVNDFQKGDIAEGYSVSREKKESFPLTVTSAQKNPTAFYLCASSMWTGAPEEQETQYFGPGTRLLVL.

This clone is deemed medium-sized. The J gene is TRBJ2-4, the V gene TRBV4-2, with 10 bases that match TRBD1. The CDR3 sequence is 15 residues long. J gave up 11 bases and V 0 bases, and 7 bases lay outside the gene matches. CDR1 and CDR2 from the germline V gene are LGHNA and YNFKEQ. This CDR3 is CASSQDQGQGRVQYF. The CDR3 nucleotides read TGTGCCAGCAGCCAAGATCAGGGACAGGGGAGAGTTCAGTACTTC.

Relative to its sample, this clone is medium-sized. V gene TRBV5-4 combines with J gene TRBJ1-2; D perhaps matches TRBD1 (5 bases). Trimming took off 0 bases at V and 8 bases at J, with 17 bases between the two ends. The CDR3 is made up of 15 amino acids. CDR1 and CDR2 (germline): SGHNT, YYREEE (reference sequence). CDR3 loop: CASSLDGTAQRGYTF. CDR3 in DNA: TGTGCCAGCAGCTTGGATGGGACGGCCCAGAGAGGCTACACCTTC.

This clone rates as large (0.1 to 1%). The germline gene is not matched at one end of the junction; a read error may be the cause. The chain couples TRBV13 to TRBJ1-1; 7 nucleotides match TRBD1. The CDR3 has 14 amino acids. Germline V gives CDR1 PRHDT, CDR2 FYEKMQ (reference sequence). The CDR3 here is CASTLRGRDTEAFF. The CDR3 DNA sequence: TGTGCCAGCACCTTAAGGGGGCGAGACACTGAAGCTTTCTTT.

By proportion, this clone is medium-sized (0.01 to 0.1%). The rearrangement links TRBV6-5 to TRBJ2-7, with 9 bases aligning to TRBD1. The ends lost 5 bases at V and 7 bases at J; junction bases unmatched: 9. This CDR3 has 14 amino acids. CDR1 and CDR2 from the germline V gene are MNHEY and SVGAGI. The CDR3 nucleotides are TGTGCCAGCAGTCCGGGACAGGGTAAAAAAGAGCAGTACTTC. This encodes CASSPGQGKKEQYF.

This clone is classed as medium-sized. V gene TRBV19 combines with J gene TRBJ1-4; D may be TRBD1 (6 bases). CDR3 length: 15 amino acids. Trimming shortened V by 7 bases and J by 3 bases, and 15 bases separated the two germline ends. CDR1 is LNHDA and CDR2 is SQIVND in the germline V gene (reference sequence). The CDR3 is CASNPGQTSNEKLFF. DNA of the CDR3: TGTGCCAGTAACCCAGGACAGACCTCTAATGAAAAACTGTTTTTT.

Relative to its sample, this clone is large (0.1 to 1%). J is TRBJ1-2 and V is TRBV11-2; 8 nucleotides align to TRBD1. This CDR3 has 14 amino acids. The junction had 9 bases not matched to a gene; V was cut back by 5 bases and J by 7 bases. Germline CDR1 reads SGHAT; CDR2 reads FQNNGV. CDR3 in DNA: TGTGCCAGCAGCGCGCAAACAGGGGGTGGTGGCTACACCTTC. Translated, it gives CASSAQTGGGGYTF.

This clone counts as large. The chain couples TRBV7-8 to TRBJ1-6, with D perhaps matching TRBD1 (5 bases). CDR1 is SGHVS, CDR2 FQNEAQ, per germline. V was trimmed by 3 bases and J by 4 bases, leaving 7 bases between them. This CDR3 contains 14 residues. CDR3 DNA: TGTGCCAGCAGCTTCGACAGATATAATTCACCCCTCCACTTT. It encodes CASSFDRYNSPLHF. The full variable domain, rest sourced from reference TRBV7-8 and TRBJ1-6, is GAGVSQSPRYKVAKRGQDVALRCDPISGHVSLFWYQQALGQGPEFLTYFQNEAQLDKSGLPSDRFFAERPEGSVSTLKIQRTQQEDSAVYLCASSFDRYNSPLHFGNGTRLTVT.

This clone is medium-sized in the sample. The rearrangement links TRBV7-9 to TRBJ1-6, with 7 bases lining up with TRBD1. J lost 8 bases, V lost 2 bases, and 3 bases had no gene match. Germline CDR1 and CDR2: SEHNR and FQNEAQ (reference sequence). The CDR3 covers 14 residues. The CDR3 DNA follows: TGTGCCAGCAGCTTACAGGGGGAGTATTCACCCCTCCACTTT. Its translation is CASSLQGEYSPLHF.

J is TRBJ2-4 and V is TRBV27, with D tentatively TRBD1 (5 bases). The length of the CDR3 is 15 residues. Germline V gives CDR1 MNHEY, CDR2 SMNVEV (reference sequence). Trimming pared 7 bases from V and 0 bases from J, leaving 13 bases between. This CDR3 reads CASTLGVLAKNIQYF. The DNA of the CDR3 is TGTGCCAGCACCCTAGGGGTCTTAGCCAAAAACATTCAGTACTTC.

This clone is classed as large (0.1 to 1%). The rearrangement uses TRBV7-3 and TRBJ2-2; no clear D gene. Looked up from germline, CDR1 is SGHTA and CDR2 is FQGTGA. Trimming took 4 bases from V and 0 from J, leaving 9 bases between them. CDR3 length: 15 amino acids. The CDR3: CASSSQTTNTGELFF. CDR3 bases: TGTGCCAGCAGCTCACAAACAACGAACACCGGGGAGCTGTTTTTT.

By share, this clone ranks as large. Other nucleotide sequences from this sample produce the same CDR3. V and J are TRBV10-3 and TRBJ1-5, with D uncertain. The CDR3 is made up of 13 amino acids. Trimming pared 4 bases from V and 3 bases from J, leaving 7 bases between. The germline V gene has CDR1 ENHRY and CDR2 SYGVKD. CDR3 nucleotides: TGTGCCATCAGTGGGGGTTCCAATCAGCCCCAGCATTTT. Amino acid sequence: CAISGGSNQPQHF.

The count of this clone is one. CDR3 residues: CASSLRETQYF. DNA for the CDR3: TGTGCCAGCAGCTTGCGAGAGACCCAGTACTTC. The chain employs TRBV5-8 and TRBJ2-5; D gene ambiguous. This CDR3 has 11 residues. In germline, CDR1 is SGHTS, CDR2 YDEGEE. V was pared by 1 base and J by 4 bases, with 2 bases between.

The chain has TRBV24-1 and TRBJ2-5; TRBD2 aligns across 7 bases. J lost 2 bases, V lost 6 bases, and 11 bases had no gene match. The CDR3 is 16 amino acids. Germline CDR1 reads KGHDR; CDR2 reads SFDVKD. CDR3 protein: CATSSTTSAPQETQYF. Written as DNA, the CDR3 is TGTGCCACCAGTTCCACAACTAGCGCCCCTCAAGAGACCCAGTACTTC.

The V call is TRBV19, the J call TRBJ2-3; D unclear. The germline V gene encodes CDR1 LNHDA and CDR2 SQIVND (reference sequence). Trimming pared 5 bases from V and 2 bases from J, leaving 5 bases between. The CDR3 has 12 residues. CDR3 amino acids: CASSANTDTQYF. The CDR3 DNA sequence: TGTGCCAGTAGTGCCAACACAGATACGCAGTATTTT.

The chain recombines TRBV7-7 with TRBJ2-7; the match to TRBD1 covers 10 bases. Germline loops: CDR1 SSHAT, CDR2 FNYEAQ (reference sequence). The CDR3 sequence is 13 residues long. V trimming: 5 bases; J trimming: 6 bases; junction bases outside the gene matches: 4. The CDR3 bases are TGTGCCAGCAGCCCGACAGGGGGCGGCGAGCAGTACTTC. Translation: CASSPTGGGEQYF. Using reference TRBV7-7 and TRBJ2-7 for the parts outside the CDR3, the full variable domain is GAGVSQSPRYKVTKRGQDVTLRCDPISSHATLYWYQQALGQGPEFLTYFNYEAQPDKSGLPSDRFSAERPEGSISTLTIQRTEQRDSAMYRCASSPTGGGEQYFGPGTRLTVT.

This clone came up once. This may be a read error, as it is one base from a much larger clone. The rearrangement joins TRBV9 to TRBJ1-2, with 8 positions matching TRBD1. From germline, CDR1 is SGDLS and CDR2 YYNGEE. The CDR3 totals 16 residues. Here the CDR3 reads CARSVTGGQGAIGYTF. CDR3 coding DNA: TGTGCCCGCAGCGTAACCGGGGGGCAGGGGGCAATTGGCTACACCTTC. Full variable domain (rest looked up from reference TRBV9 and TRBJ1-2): DSGVTQTPKHLITATGQRVTLRCSPRSGDLSVYWYQQSLDQGLQFLIQYYNGEERAKGNILERFSAQQFPDLHSELNLSSLELGDSALYFCARSVTGGQGAIGYTFGSGTRLTVV.